Each of the 4 T cell receptor beta chains below was sequenced from the same sample in a study of OX40 agonist ivuxolimab in advanced cancers. Repertoires were generated with immunoSEQ multiplex PCR, while TCRdb's copy carries only in-frame clones and drops some. The sample gives roughly 69,000 clones, approximately 84% of which show up once; around 10% is in the top ten. Here the sequenced sample was CD4+ or CD8+ T cells sorted from blood, taken in a trial of the OX40 agonist ivuxolimab. The source is an adult with an advanced solid tumor such as melanoma, head and neck, liver or kidney cancer.

The chain carries TRBV7-2 and TRBJ2-5; D is undetermined. The end of the DNA fits TRBJ2-7 better, so the J call may be wrong. This CDR3 is 13 amino acids long. Germline loops: CDR1 SGHTA, CDR2 FQGNSA. CDR3: CASSLVASYEQYF. For the CDR3, the DNA is TGTGCCAGCAGCTTAGTGGCCTCTTACGAGCAGTACTTC.

The chain has TRBV7-2 and TRBJ2-5; 13 positions agree with TRBD2. The J call may be faulty, since TRBJ2-7 better matches the DNA end. Germline-derived CDR1 and CDR2 are SGHTA and FQGNSA. The CDR3 runs 15 residues. CDR3 amino acids: CASSFGTSGNYEQYF. As DNA, the CDR3 is TGTGCCAGCAGCTTTGGGACTAGCGGGAACTACGAGCAGTACTTC.

This chain links TRBV11-3 with TRBJ1-1; possibly TRBD1 for D (6 bases). The CDR3 sequence is 17 residues long. Germline values: CDR1 SGHNT, CDR2 YENEEA. V lost 4 bases, J lost 2 bases, and 20 bases lay in between. CDR3 coding DNA: TGTGCCAGCAGCTCTCCAGGGGTGAGGGTGCGTAACACTGAAGCTTTCTTT. It yields the protein CASSSPGVRVRNTEAFF.

This clone has just one count. J is TRBJ2-4 and V is TRBV21-1; the table assigns TRBD2, which was not confirmed against the DNA. TRBV21-1 is deemed a pseudogene. The CDR3 covers 21 residues. This CDR3 reads CASSKRGQNPTSGIAKNIQYF. CDR3 nucleotide sequence: TGTGCCAGCAGCAAACGGGGACAGAACCCTACTAGCGGGATTGCCAAAAACATTCAGTACTTC.